This TCR beta chain was identified during a study of T cells in Graves' hyperthyroidism and ophthalmopathy. This CDR3 region has 16 residues. Germline V gene lookup returns CDR1 MNHNS and CDR2 SASEGT. Trimming left V 6 bases short and J 0 bases short, with 18 bases between. This clonotype was seen repeatedly, ten times or more. TCR beta CDR3 regions were amplified from RNA. During a first-round RT-PCR of the TCR CDR3, the HTBI primer set was used. TCRdb used MiXCR to reprocess the multiplex PCR reads, holding one entry per CDR3 protein. In the table there are hundreds of thousands of distinct CDR3 sequences, 14% to 15% of which are singletons.

The receptor's source is a woman aged 40 to 50 with Graves' ophthalmopathy. Specimen: blood. This chain joins TRBV6-1 and TRBJ2-7, with D uncertain. The CDR3 DNA follows: TGTGCCAGCAGACGCGCCCGGTTGACGGGCTCCTACGAGCAGTACTTC. Its translation: CASRRARLTGSYEQYF.